These 20 T cell receptor beta chains share one sample of origin, sequenced in a study of cytomegalovirus exposure and HLA in healthy donors (dated by TCRdb to about 2017). The library relied on the immunoSEQ multiplex PCR assay. The multiplex PCR relied on a mix of 60 forward primers for TCR Vbeta segments and 13 reverse primers for TCR Jbeta segments. Held by TCRdb, this immuneACCESS table contains in-frame sequences only and omits some clones. Under half of the omission traces to an unresolved V gene where checked; the cause of the rest is unknown. The sample records 150,000 or so clones, around 88% of which are singletons. The ten largest clones capture under 2% of the sample. Sequenced material: PBMCs. The receptors shown here come from a woman between 18 and 30 years old in good health and CMV-seronegative.

A single count supports this clone. V is TRBV7-9 and J is TRBJ1-2; no clear D gene. CDR1 and CDR2 from the germline V gene are SEHNR and FQNEAQ (reference sequence). The CDR3 spans 14 residues. V lost 5 bases, J lost 1 base, and 11 bases lay in between. DNA for the CDR3: TGTGCCAGCAGCCGGGAACTAATTAACTATGGCTACACCTTC. As protein: CASSRELINYGYTF.

This chain joins TRBV9 and TRBJ1-3, with 8 nucleotides matching TRBD1. Germline CDR1 and CDR2: SGDLS and YYNGEE. Trimming cost V 3 bases and J 7 bases; bases outside gene matches: 6. The CDR3 runs 14 residues. CDR3 sequence reads: CASSGGQGGNTIYF. The CDR3 bases are TGTGCCAGCAGCGGAGGACAGGGAGGGAACACCATATATTTT.

This clone has only one observation. The genes are TRBV27 and TRBJ1-5; D remains ambiguous. The V gene lost 2 bases and the J gene lost 2 bases, with 7 bases spanning the gap. Germline CDR1 MNHEY, CDR2 SMNVEV (reference sequence). This CDR3 region has 14 residues. The CDR3: CASSLLSGNQPQHF. The CDR3, as DNA: TGTGCCAGCAGTTTACTATCCGGCAATCAGCCCCAGCATTTT.

This chain uses TRBV4-1 with TRBJ2-1; TRBD2 is a possible D gene (6 bases). Per germline, CDR1 MGHRA and CDR2 YSYEKL. CDR3 size: 16 residues. V shed 4 bases and J shed 2 bases, with 15 bases lying between them. The CDR3 spells CASSLRAGKAYNEQFF. In DNA form, the CDR3 reads TGCGCCAGCAGCCTCAGGGCGGGAAAGGCCTACAATGAGCAGTTCTTC.

V usage is TRBV19 and J usage is TRBJ1-5, with 8 bases that match TRBD1. After removal of 5 bases from V and 5 bases from J, the junction contained 5 bases not matched to a gene. The CDR3 is 14 residues long. Germline V gene lookup returns CDR1 LNHDA and CDR2 SQIVND (reference sequence). As DNA, the CDR3 is TGTGCCAGTAGTGCCGACAGGGGTGATCAGCCCCAGCATTTT. As protein: CASSADRGDQPQHF.

The chain combines TRBV7-8 with TRBJ2-1, with TRBD2 identical over 8 bases. The CDR3 sequence is 16 residues long. V lost 5 bases to trimming and J lost 2 bases; unmatched junction nucleotides: 8. The V gene's germline CDR1 is SGHVS and CDR2 FQNEAQ. The CDR3 nucleotides read TGTGCCAGCAGCCCTTTAGCGGGGTACGCCTACAATGAGCAGTTCTTC. It is translated as CASSPLAGYAYNEQFF.

The V call is TRBV9, the J call TRBJ2-2; D may be TRBD2 (5 bases). Germline lookup yields CDR1 SGDLS and CDR2 YYNGEE. V lost 1 base, J lost 1 base, and 8 bases lay in between. The CDR3 is made up of 15 amino acids. This CDR3 reads CASSVISGNTGELFF. DNA of the CDR3: TGTGCCAGCAGCGTAATAAGCGGGAACACCGGGGAGCTGTTTTTT.

CDR3 nucleotide sequence: TGTGCCACTCAAGGGGGCTTGAGGGGTGAGGATCAGCCCCAGCATTTT. It yields the protein CATQGGLRGEDQPQHF. The chain employs TRBV10-3 and TRBJ1-5; 7 nucleotides align to TRBD1. The CDR3 loop spans 16 amino acids. Germline lookup yields CDR1 ENHRY and CDR2 SYGVKD. The ends lost 10 bases at V and 5 bases at J; junction bases unmatched: 17.

V and J are TRBV6-4 and TRBJ2-2; possible D gene TRBD1, 5 bases. Germline V lookup: CDR1 MRHNA, CDR2 SNTAGT. V was clipped by 6 bases and J by 1 base, with 15 bases between them. The CDR3 contains 16 residues. The CDR3 DNA reads TGTGCCAGCAGCCCGGACAAACCTTTGAACACCGGGGAGCTGTTTTTT. Its protein product is CASSPDKPLNTGELFF.

The J gene is TRBJ2-7, the V gene TRBV4-1, with D tentatively TRBD1 (7 bases). CDR3 size: 15 residues. In germline, CDR1 is MGHRA, CDR2 YSYEKL. V lost 2 bases, J lost 5 bases, and 16 bases lay in between. In DNA, the CDR3 is TGCGCCAGCAGCCAATTCCTATTCAGGGGGGACGAGCAGTACTTC. Encoded protein: CASSQFLFRGDEQYF.

V and J are TRBV7-6 and TRBJ2-4; 7 positions match TRBD2. Trimming cost V 1 base and J 7 bases; bases outside gene matches: 4. Germline CDR1 and CDR2: SGHVS and FNYEAQ. The CDR3 has 14 residues. CDR3 DNA sequence: TGTGCCAGCAGCTTAGAGGGAGCGGGGAACATTCAGTACTTC. Translated: CASSLEGAGNIQYF.

The chain recombines TRBV4-1 with TRBJ1-2, with 7 bases identical to TRBD1. This CDR3 spans 15 amino acids. Unmatched junction bases numbered 9, after V lost 4 bases and J lost 4 bases. Germline lookup yields CDR1 MGHRA and CDR2 YSYEKL. DNA of the CDR3: TGCGCCAGCAGCCGGGGGACAGCCAACCCCTATGGCTACACCTTC. It codes for CASSRGTANPYGYTF.

The chain carries TRBV21-1 and TRBJ2-3; TRBD2 is the table's D call and was not checked against the DNA. TRBV21-1 is noted as a pseudogene. The CDR3 length is 18 residues. The CDR3, as DNA: TGTGCCAGCAGCGCCATCCGGACTAGCGACGAGCCCACAGATACGCAGTATTTT. It yields the protein CASSAIRTSDEPTDTQYF.

V and J are TRBV28 and TRBJ2-7; D call uncertain. The germline V gene encodes CDR1 MDHEN and CDR2 SYDVKM. Trimming took 7 bases from V and 7 from J, leaving 23 bases between them. CDR3 length: 15 amino acids. CDR3 region: CASIPRGPGSGEQYF. CDR3 sequence (DNA): TGTGCCAGCATTCCACGTGGCCCGGGTTCTGGGGAGCAGTACTTC.

This chain joins TRBV6-1 and TRBJ2-5; 11 bases match TRBD2. Per the germline V gene, CDR1 is MNHNS and CDR2 is SASEGT. This CDR3 spans 16 amino acids. Losses at the gene ends were 1 base for V and 2 bases for J; bases not matched to a gene: 3. The CDR3 sequence: CASSEGLAGGQETQYF. Written as DNA, the CDR3 is TGTGCCAGCAGTGAAGGGCTAGCGGGGGGACAAGAGACCCAGTACTTC.

In DNA form, the CDR3 reads TGCGCCAGCTCCACGGGACAGGGAACAGATACGCAGTATTTT. Protein sequence: CASSTGQGTDTQYF. This chain joins TRBV5-1 and TRBJ2-3; 9 bases align to TRBD1. The CDR3 consists of 14 residues. Unmatched junction bases numbered 6, after V lost 7 bases and J lost 3 bases. Germline V gene data show CDR1 as SGHRS and CDR2 as YFSETQ.

The V and J genes are TRBV10-3 and TRBJ1-2; 9 bases line up with TRBD1. The length of the CDR3 is 14 residues. Germline assignment: CDR1 ENHRY and CDR2 SYGVKD. V lost 7 bases, J lost 5 bases, and 8 bases stayed unmatched. The chain's CDR3 is CAITLDRGGYGYTF. The CDR3 coding sequence is TGTGCCATCACCCTCGACAGGGGGGGTTATGGCTACACCTTC.

This chain links TRBV30 with TRBJ2-7; no firm D call. The CDR3 consists of 14 residues. Trimming cost V 3 bases and J 7 bases, with 19 bases left between them. Germline CDR1 GTSNPN, CDR2 SVGIG (reference sequence). As DNA, the CDR3 is TGTGCCTGGAGCTTACTTGGAGTTCGGCGGGAGCAGTACTTC. Its translation: CAWSLLGVRREQYF.

There are a few counts of this clone. This chain connects TRBV19 to TRBJ1-5; D gene ambiguous. The V and J ends lost 3 bases and 2 bases respectively, with 11 bases between them. This CDR3 spans 15 amino acids. Germline V gene lookup returns CDR1 LNHDA and CDR2 SQIVND (reference sequence). DNA of the CDR3: TGTGCCAGTAGTATTGCGACTGCAGGCAATCAGCCCCAGCATTTT. As protein: CASSIATAGNQPQHF.

This clone was observed once. The chain employs TRBV2 and TRBJ2-7, with D tentatively TRBD1 (6 bases). V dropped 6 bases and J dropped 5 bases, with 14 bases sitting between them. This CDR3 spans 13 amino acids. Looked up from germline, CDR1 is SNHLY and CDR2 is FYNNEI. CDR3 region: CASRIPGDNEQYF. DNA of the CDR3: TGTGCCAGCAGAATCCCAGGGGACAACGAGCAGTACTTC.